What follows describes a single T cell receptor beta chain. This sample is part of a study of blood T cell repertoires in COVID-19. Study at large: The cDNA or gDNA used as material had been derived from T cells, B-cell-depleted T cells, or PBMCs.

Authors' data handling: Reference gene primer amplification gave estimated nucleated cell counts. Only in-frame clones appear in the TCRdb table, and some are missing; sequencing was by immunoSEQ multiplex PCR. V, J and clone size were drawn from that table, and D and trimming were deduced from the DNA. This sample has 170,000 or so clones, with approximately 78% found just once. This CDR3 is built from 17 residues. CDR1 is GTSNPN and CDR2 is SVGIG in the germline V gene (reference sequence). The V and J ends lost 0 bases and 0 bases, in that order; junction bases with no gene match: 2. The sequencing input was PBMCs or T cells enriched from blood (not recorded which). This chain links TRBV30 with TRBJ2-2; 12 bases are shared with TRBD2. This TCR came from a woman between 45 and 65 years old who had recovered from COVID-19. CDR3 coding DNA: TGTGCCTGGAGTGTACTAGCGGGAGGACCGAACACCGGGGAGCTGTTTTTT. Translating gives CAWSVLAGGPNTGELFF.